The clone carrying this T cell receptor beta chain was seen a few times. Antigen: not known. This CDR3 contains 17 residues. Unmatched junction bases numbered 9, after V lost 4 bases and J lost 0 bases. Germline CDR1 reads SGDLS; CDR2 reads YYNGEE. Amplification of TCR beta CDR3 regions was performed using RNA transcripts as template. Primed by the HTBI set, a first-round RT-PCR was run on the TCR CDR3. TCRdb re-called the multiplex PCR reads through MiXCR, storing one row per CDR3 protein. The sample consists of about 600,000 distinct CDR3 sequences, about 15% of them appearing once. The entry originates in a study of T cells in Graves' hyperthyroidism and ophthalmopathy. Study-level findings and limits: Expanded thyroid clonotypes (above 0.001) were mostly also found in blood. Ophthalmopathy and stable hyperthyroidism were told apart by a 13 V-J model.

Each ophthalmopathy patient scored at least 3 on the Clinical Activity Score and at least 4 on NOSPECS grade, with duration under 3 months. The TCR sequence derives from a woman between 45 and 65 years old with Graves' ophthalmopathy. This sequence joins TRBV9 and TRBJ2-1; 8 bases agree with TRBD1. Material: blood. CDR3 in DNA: TGTGCCAGCAGCTTAACGACAGGGGAGAGCTCCTACAATGAGCAGTTCTTC. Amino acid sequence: CASSLTTGESSYNEQFF.